This T cell receptor (beta chain) is from a study of spatial heterogeneity in lung cancer. About the study: A unique TCR and UMI combination showed up more than ten times in raw reads, on average.

Every molecule of TCR cDNA had its own unique molecular identifier. TCRdb recomputed calls from the 5' RACE reads with MiXCR, one row per CDR3 protein. The sample records tens of thousands of distinct CDR3 sequences, 15% to 20% being singletons. Described time point: sample taken at primary tumor resection. The authors sequenced whole RNA from tumor, nontumor lung or frozen PBMC without sorting. With 3 bases removed from V and 6 bases from J, the gap between germline ends came to 14 bases. This CDR3 has 15 residues. Looked up from germline, CDR1 is ENHRY and CDR2 is SYGVKD. This TCR derives from a male donor with early-stage non-small cell lung cancer. V is TRBV10-3 and J is TRBJ1-4; tentatively, D is TRBD1 (5 bases). The sequencing here drew on PBMCs, taken at surgery. The CDR3 DNA is TGTGCCATCAGTGATACTAAGACGGGGGATGAAAAACTGTTTTTT. Protein sequence: CAISDTKTGDEKLFF.